This T cell receptor (beta chain) was identified during a study of shared clonotypes between healthy human individuals. Study-level background: With ages of 18 to 49, the donors were two women and three men.

The naive CD8 population came from CD45RO-negative cells selected for CCR7, without terminally differentiated effector memory CD45RA+ cells. Overall study results and limits: How much donors shared clonotypes was expected to be affected by sequencing depth.

Method: immunoSEQ multiplex PCR; TCRdb's copy keeps in-frame clones and lacks some. The sample carries millions of clones, roughly 91% recorded once. The CDR3 is made up of 15 amino acids. With V trimmed by 5 bases and J by 1 base, 8 bases remained unmatched. Germline values: CDR1 SGHVT, CDR2 SQSDAQ. Points on this clone: Its antigen is undetermined.

The chain has TRBV7-4 and TRBJ2-7; TRBD2 matches 7 bases. The sequence was collected from a man in his late teens or twenties in good health. Some clones in this sample may be carry-over from other donors' samples. Sample: naive CD8+ T cells from PBMCs. Here the CDR3 DNA reads TGTGCCAGCAGCCCCCATACTAGCGAATCCTACGAGCAGTACTTC. Its protein is CASSPHTSESYEQYF. Supplemented by reference TRBV7-4 and TRBJ2-7, the full variable domain reads GAGVSQSPRYKVAKRGRDVALRCDSISGHVTLYWYRQTLGQGSEVLTYSQSDAQRDKSGRPSGRFSAERPERSVSTLKIQRTEQGDSAVYLCASSPHTSESYEQYFGPGTRLTVT.